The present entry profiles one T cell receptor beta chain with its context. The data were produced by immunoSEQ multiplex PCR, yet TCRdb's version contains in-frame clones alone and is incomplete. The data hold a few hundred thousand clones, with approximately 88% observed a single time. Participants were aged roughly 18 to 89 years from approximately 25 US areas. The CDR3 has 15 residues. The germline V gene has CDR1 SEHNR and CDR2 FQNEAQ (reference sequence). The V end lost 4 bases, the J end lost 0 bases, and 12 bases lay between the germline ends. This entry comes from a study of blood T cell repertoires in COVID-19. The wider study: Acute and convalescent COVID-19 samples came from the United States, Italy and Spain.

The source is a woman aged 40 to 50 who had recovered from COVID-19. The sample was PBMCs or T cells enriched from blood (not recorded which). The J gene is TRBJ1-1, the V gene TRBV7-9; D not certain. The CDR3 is CASSSLRNLNTEAFF. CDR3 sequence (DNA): TGTGCCAGCAGCTCGCTCAGAAACCTGAACACTGAAGCTTTCTTT.